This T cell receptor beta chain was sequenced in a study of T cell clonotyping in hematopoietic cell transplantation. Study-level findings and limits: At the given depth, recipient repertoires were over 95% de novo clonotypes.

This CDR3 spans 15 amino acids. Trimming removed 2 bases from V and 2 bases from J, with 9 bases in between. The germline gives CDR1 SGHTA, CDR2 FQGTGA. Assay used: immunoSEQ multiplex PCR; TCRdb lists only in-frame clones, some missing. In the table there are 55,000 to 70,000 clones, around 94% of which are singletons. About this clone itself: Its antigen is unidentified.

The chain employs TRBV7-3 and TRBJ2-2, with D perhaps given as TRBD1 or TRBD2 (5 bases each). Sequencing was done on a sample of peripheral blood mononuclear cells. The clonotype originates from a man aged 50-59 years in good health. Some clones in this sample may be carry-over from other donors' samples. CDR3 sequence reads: CASSLGTSNTGELFF. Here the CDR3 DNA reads TGTGCCAGCAGCTTAGGGACGAGTAACACCGGGGAGCTGTTTTTT.